The 16 T cell receptor beta chains in this list originate from one sample, sequenced in a study of CD8 T cells in ankylosing spondylitis. One entry per CDR3 protein, called by TCRdb with MiXCR from the 5' RACE reads. The data show around 35,000 distinct CDR3 sequences, 10% to 15% seen once. The sample comprised synovial fluid, either unsorted or a sorted T cell fraction (not recorded which). The receptors come from a male donor with ankylosing spondylitis.

Only a few counts were recorded for this clonotype. The V gene is TRBV20-1, the J gene TRBJ1-2; D might be TRBD1 (5 bases). CDR1 DFQATT and CDR2 SNEGSKA come from the germline V gene (reference sequence). The CDR3 loop spans 13 amino acids. V was cut by 3 bases and J by 1 base, with 9 bases left in between. DNA for the CDR3: TGCAGTGCTAGCGGGGGATTTAACTATGGCTACACCTTC. Protein sequence: CSASGGFNYGYTF.

The gene calls are TRBV6-2 or TRBV6-3 and TRBJ2-4; possible D gene TRBD2, 7 bases. Germline-derived CDR1 and CDR2 are MNHEY and SVGEGT. There are 18 residues in the CDR3. Trimming took 7 bases from V and 2 from J, leaving 24 bases between them. CDR3 residues: CASIDPTVGGPSKNIQYF. The CDR3 DNA reads TGTGCCAGCATCGACCCCACCGTGGGGGGGCCATCCAAAAACATTCAGTACTTC.

This clonotype has more than one count but fewer than ten. The chain couples TRBV11-2 to TRBJ2-2, with TRBD2 matching 12 bases. CDR3 size: 17 residues. The germline V gene encodes CDR1 SGHAT and CDR2 FQNNGV. After removal of 6 bases from V and 7 bases from J, the junction contained 12 bases not matched to a gene. For the CDR3, the DNA is TGTGCCAGCAGGCGTGCTAGCGGGAGGGATGCCGGCGGGGAGCTGTTTTTT. Amino acids: CASRRASGRDAGGELFF.

This chain joins TRBV20-1 and TRBJ2-2; 8 nucleotides match TRBD2. This CDR3 is 13 amino acids long. V lost 3 bases to trimming and J lost 6 bases; unmatched junction nucleotides: 3. CDR1 and CDR2 (germline): DFQATT, SNEGSKA (reference sequence). CDR3 in DNA: TGCAGTGCTAGTGTGCGGGAGGCCGGGGAGCTGTTTTTT. Translation: CSASVREAGELFF.

This clonotype was seen repeatedly, ten times or more. V is TRBV11-2 and J is TRBJ1-1; no clear D. The CDR3 contains 16 residues. V was trimmed by 1 base and J by 1 base, leaving 13 bases between them. Germline lookup yields CDR1 SGHAT and CDR2 FQNNGV. The CDR3 nucleotides are TGTGCCAGCAGCTTAGCACCGACACTTTGGAACACTGAAGCTTTCTTT. Amino acids: CASSLAPTLWNTEAFF. Together with reference TRBV11-2 and TRBJ1-1, the CDR3 gives the full variable domain: EAGVAQSPRYKIIEKRQSVAFWCNPISGHATLYWYQQILGQGPKLLIQFQNNGVVDDSQLPKDRFSAERLKGVDSTLKIQPAKLEDSAVYLCASSLAPTLWNTEAFFGQGTRLTVV.

V is TRBV7-8 and J is TRBJ2-1; 8 positions match TRBD2. V shed 1 base and J 3 bases; nucleotides not matched to a gene: 8. The CDR3 has 17 amino acids. CDR1 is SGHVS, CDR2 FQNEAQ, per germline. CDR3 sequence reads: CASSLEAGAPLYNEQFF. The CDR3 nucleotides read TGTGCCAGCAGCTTAGAAGCGGGGGCCCCCCTCTACAATGAGCAGTTCTTC. Full variable domain (rest looked up from reference TRBV7-8 and TRBJ2-1): GAGVSQSPRYKVAKRGQDVALRCDPISGHVSLFWYQQALGQGPEFLTYFQNEAQLDKSGLPSDRFFAERPEGSVSTLKIQRTQQEDSAVYLCASSLEAGAPLYNEQFFGPGTRLTVL.

This clonotype was recorded a few times. The chain links TRBV30 to TRBJ1-2; no clear D gene. The CDR3 spans 13 residues. V was cut by 0 bases and J by 4 bases, with 9 bases left in between. Germline CDR1 reads GTSNPN; CDR2 reads SVGIG (reference sequence). The CDR3 is CAWSVGRTYGYTF. In DNA form, the CDR3 reads TGTGCCTGGAGTGTAGGCAGGACCTATGGCTACACCTTC.

This clonotype has ten or more counts. This rearrangement joins TRBV28 to TRBJ1-1; D is unclear. Per the germline V gene, CDR1 is MDHEN and CDR2 is SYDVKM. This CDR3 has 15 amino acids. V was pared by 6 bases and J by 3 bases, with 17 bases between. The CDR3 nucleotides are TGTGCCAGCAGCAACGGACGGAGGAGGGACACTGAAGCTTTCTTT. It is translated as CASSNGRRRDTEAFF.

The chain employs TRBV6-1 and TRBJ1-1; no clear D gene. Between the trimmed V and J ends, which lost 9 bases and 1 base, there was a span of 9 bases. This CDR3 is 12 amino acids long. Germline assignment: CDR1 MNHNS and CDR2 SASEGT. The CDR3 reads CASRNQNTEAFF. The CDR3, as DNA: TGTGCCAGTCGGAACCAGAACACTGAAGCTTTCTTT.

The table lists this clonotype with many counts. J is TRBJ1-2 and V is TRBV7-8; a possible D gene is TRBD1 (5 bases). CDR1 SGHVS and CDR2 FQNEAQ come from the germline V gene. V lost 5 bases and J 1 base, leaving 8 bases between the germline ends. CDR3 length: 13 amino acids. The CDR3 sequence: CASSLTDNYGYTF. For the CDR3, the DNA is TGTGCCAGCAGCCTGACAGATAACTATGGCTACACCTTC.

V and J are TRBV28 and TRBJ2-2; 7 bases align to TRBD2. Germline CDR1 is MDHEN and CDR2 is SYDVKM. The CDR3 has 15 residues. The V gene end was trimmed by 3 bases and the J gene end by 9 bases; junction bases not matched to a gene: 10. The CDR3 reads CASSFIPAGRRELFF. The CDR3 region has the DNA TGTGCCAGCAGTTTTATACCCGCCGGGAGGCGGGAGCTGTTTTTT.

This clonotype was recorded a few times. The rearrangement joins TRBV11-1 to TRBJ2-1; 9 bases align to TRBD2. The CDR3 length is 19 residues. J lost 2 bases, V lost 0 bases, and 11 bases had no gene match. The germline CDR1 and CDR2 sequences are SGHAT and FQDESV (reference sequence). The CDR3 nucleotides read TGTGCCAGCAGCTTAGCCAGTCAATTTAGCGGGGGAGCCTACAATGAGCAGTTCTTC. Translating gives CASSLASQFSGGAYNEQFF. The variable domain in full, completed from reference TRBV11-1 and TRBJ2-1, reads EAEVAQSPRYKITEKSQAVAFWCDPISGHATLYWYRQILGQGPELLVQFQDESVVDDSQLPKDRFSAERLKGVDSTLKIQPAELGDSAMYLCASSLASQFSGGAYNEQFFGPGTRLTVL.

The CDR3 DNA sequence: TGTGCCAGCTCCAAATCCGGGACAGGGAGCATGAACACTGAAGCTTTCTTT. Its translation: CASSKSGTGSMNTEAFF. The chain links TRBV3-1 to TRBJ1-1; TRBD1 agrees at 9 bases. This CDR3 spans 17 amino acids. From germline, CDR1 is LGHDT and CDR2 YNNKEL (reference sequence). J lost 0 bases, V lost 8 bases, and 13 bases had no gene match.

The rearrangement uses TRBV3-1 and TRBJ2-2, with D unclear. Germline-derived CDR1 and CDR2 are LGHDT and YNNKEL (reference sequence). The V end lost 2 bases, the J end lost 2 bases, and 6 bases lay between the germline ends. CDR3 length: 14 residues. The CDR3 coding sequence is TGTGCCAGCAGCCAATTCACTAACACCGGGGAGCTGTTTTTT. Its protein is CASSQFTNTGELFF.

V usage is TRBV7-9 and J usage is TRBJ2-2; a weak D match, TRBD2 (5 bases). V was pared by 5 bases and J by 7 bases, with 8 bases between. The CDR3 extends over 12 amino acids. Germline lookup yields CDR1 SEHNR and CDR2 FQNEAQ (reference sequence). CDR3 sequence reads: CASSLDYGELFF. The CDR3 nucleotides are TGTGCCAGCAGCCTAGACTACGGGGAGCTGTTTTTT.

This clonotype was seen a single time. The V and J genes are TRBV6-1 and TRBJ1-4; 9 nucleotides line up with TRBD1. This CDR3 contains 15 residues. The V gene end was trimmed by 4 bases and the J gene end by 8 bases; junction bases not matched to a gene: 8. Per germline, CDR1 MNHNS and CDR2 SASEGT. The CDR3 is CASSGKTGGGEKLFF. The CDR3 nucleotides are TGTGCCAGCAGTGGTAAGACAGGGGGAGGAGAAAAACTGTTTTTT.